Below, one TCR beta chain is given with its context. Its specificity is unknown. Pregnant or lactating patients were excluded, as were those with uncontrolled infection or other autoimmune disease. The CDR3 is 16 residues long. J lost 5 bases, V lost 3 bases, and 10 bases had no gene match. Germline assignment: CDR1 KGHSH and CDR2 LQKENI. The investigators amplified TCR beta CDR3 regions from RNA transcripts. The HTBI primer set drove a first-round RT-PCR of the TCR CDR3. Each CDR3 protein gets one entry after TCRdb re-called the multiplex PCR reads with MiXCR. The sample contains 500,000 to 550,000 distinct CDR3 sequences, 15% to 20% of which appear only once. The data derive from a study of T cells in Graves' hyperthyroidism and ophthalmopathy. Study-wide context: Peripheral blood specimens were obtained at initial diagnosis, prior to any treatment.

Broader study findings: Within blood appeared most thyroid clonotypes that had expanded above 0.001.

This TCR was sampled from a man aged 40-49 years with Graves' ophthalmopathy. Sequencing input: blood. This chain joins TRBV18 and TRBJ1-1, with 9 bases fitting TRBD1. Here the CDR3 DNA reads TGTGCCAGCTCACCTCCGGGACAGGGTCTGCGGACTGAAGCTTTCTTT. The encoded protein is CASSPPGQGLRTEAFF.